A selection of T cell receptor beta chains follows, all from one sample in a study of response to subunit inactivated influenza vaccine. TCRdb independently ran MiXCR on the RT-PCR reads; one entry per CDR3 protein. Among about 570,000 distinct CDR3 sequences listed, approximately 10% were seen once. These records were also assigned to another study, of T cells expressing NK-cell markers.

The sequencing here drew on PBMCs from blood, taken on the day of vaccination. The receptors were sampled from a man aged 45-65 years who received an inactivated influenza vaccine. The CDR3 runs from the conserved cysteine through the conserved F or W. A D gene is named only where the DNA matches it firmly. Rows may omit the clone size; those that give it use once, few, many or a size class.

abundance	d_gene	v_gene	j_gene	CDR3nt	CDR3aa
-	-	TRBV6-5	TRBJ2-1	TGTGCCAGCAGTTACGAGGGGGACGCCTACAATGAGCAGTTCTTC	CASSYEGDAYNEQFF
many	TRBD1	TRBV29-1	TRBJ2-2	TGCAGCGTTGTTCACAATCTTCCGGGACAGGTTTCCGGGGAGCTGTTTTTT	CSVVHNLPGQVSGELFF
many	-	TRBV5-1	TRBJ2-7	TGCGCCAGCAGCTTGGAAGATTGGGGAAGCGAGCAGTACTTC	CASSLEDWGSEQYF
few	-	TRBV24-1	TRBJ1-2	TGTGCCACCAGTGACCCCGAAGGCACCTATGGCTACACCTTC	CATSDPEGTYGYTF
-	-	TRBV12-3/TRBV12-4	TRBJ1-6	TGTGCCAGCAGCCCCCAAGGTGTCTCACCCCTCCACTTT	CASSPQGVSPLHF
many	TRBD1	TRBV6-1	TRBJ1-1	TGTGCCAGCAGCCGACAGGGTGGGAACACTGAAGCTTTCTTT	CASSRQGGNTEAFF
-	-	TRBV14	TRBJ2-3	TGTGCCAGCAGCCAAGGGGAGCCCTATACGCAGTATTTT	CASSQGEPYTQYF
-	TRBD2	TRBV10-3	TRBJ2-2	TGTGCCATCAGGGTTAGCGGGACGGGGTACACCGGGGAGCTGTTTTTT	CAIRVSGTGYTGELFF
few	TRBD1	TRBV12-3/TRBV12-4	TRBJ2-2	TGTGCCAGCAGTTTCACCGGGACAGGGGGACAAGGGGCTCCACCCGGGGAGCTGTTTTTT	CASSFTGTGGQGAPPGELFF
many	TRBD1	TRBV5-1	TRBJ2-7	TGCGCCAGCAGCGTTACCGGGACAGGGGGCCGCGAGCAGTACTTC	CASSVTGTGGREQYF
few	-	TRBV28	TRBJ1-5	TGTGCCAGCAGTTTGCCGAGGGAGATTAGCAATCAGCCCCAGCATTTT	CASSLPREISNQPQHF
-	TRBD2	TRBV4-3	TRBJ2-1	TGCGCCAGCAGTAAAACTAGCGACTTCTACAATGAGCAGTTCTTC	CASSKTSDFYNEQFF
few	-	TRBV28	TRBJ2-7	TGTGCCAGCAGTTTCCTCGGTTACCTCTACGAGCAGTACTTC	CASSFLGYLYEQYF
few	-	TRBV6-2/TRBV6-3	TRBJ2-1	TGTGCCAGCAGTTACGGGCTATACAATGAGCAGTTCTTC	CASSYGLYNEQFF
few	TRBD1	TRBV30	TRBJ2-3	TGTGCCTGGAGGGACAGGGGTCTTTCGTCTACTGCGCAGTATTTT	CAWRDRGLSSTAQYF
few	TRBD2	TRBV12-3/TRBV12-4	TRBJ2-5	TGTGCCAGCAGCCCCTGGGGCGGGGGGCGAGAAGAGACCCAGTACTTC	CASSPWGGGREETQYF
-	-	TRBV6-2/TRBV6-3	TRBJ2-7	TGTGCCAGCAGTTATCCGGACCCCTCCTACGAGCAGTACTTC	CASSYPDPSYEQYF
-	-	TRBV20-1	TRBJ2-3	TGCAGTGGGGCTAGCACAGATACGCAGTATTTT	CSGASTDTQYF
once	TRBD2	TRBV5-1	TRBJ2-5	TGCGCCAGCAGCGGGACTAGCGGAGAAGAGACCCAGTACTTC	CASSGTSGEETQYF
many	-	TRBV5-5	TRBJ2-1	TGTGCCAGCAGCTTGGCCGTTAGCCGTGGCGAGCAGTTCTTC	CASSLAVSRGEQFF
many	-	TRBV12-3/TRBV12-4	TRBJ1-5	TGTGCCAGCAGTTCGGTGGCTAGCAATCAGCCCCAGCATTTT	CASSSVASNQPQHF
few	TRBD2	TRBV20-1	TRBJ2-6	TGCAGTGCCGGGGGGGGAAGTTCCTGGGCCAACGTCCTGACTTTC	CSAGGGSSWANVLTF
many	-	TRBV7-2	TRBJ2-7	TGTGCCAGCAGCTTGGGTTGGGGTACCTACGAGCAGTACTTC	CASSLGWGTYEQYF
many	TRBD1	TRBV12-3/TRBV12-4	TRBJ2-7	TGTGCCAGCAGAGGTTTAGGACAGGGAGTCTACGAGCAGTACTTC	CASRGLGQGVYEQYF
many	-	TRBV24-1	TRBJ2-1	TGTGCCACCAGTCACGGGTTTAGGGATGAGCAGTTCTTC	CATSHGFRDEQFF
-	-	TRBV12-3/TRBV12-4	TRBJ2-5	TGTGCCAGTAGTGTCGGGAGCGAGACCCAGTACTTC	CASSVGSETQYF
few	-	TRBV4-3	TRBJ1-1	TGCGCCAGCAGCCCGGACCTATTGGGCACTGAAGCTTTCTTT	CASSPDLLGTEAFF
-	TRBD2	TRBV20-1	TRBJ2-3	TGCAGTGCCAGCTTGCTAGCGGATCGTGGGGATACGCAGTATTTT	CSASLLADRGDTQYF
few	TRBD2	TRBV6-1	TRBJ2-5	TGTGCCAGCAGTACCCCGGGAGGTTGGGAGACCCAGTACTTC	CASSTPGGWETQYF
many	-	TRBV7-2	TRBJ2-2	TGTGCCAGCAGCTTAGAGTTGTCAAAGAACACCGGGGAGCTGTTTTTT	CASSLELSKNTGELFF
-	-	TRBV29-1	TRBJ2-7	TGCAGCGCCGTTCAGCACTACGAGCAGTACTTC	CSAVQHYEQYF
few	-	TRBV20-1	TRBJ2-1	TGCAGTGCTATATACCCGGGCCCACAGGATGAGCAGTTCTTC	CSAIYPGPQDEQFF
-	TRBD1	TRBV20-1	TRBJ1-2	TGCAGTGCTAGAGCGACCACCGGGAGGGGGCCAGGGGATGGCTACACCTTC	CSARATTGRGPGDGYTF
-	-	TRBV28	TRBJ1-1	TGTGCCAGCATAGTGAGGACTGAAGCTTTCTTT	CASIVRTEAFF
-	TRBD2	TRBV12-3/TRBV12-4	TRBJ2-1	TGTGCCAGCACTAATCAGGGGCGGGGGGGTGGTGAGCAGTTCTTC	CASTNQGRGGGEQFF
-	-	TRBV5-1	TRBJ1-1	TGCGCCAGCAGCTTTGGGGGCGAGGGCACTGAAGCTTTCTTT	CASSFGGEGTEAFF
-	-	TRBV12-3/TRBV12-4	TRBJ2-1	TGTGCCAGCAGTTTCTACGGTGGGGACAATGAGCAGTTCTTC	CASSFYGGDNEQFF
few	-	TRBV7-2	TRBJ2-1	TGTGCCAGCAGCTTAGTCCCCGGGGGCCAGTACAATGAGCAGTTCTTC	CASSLVPGGQYNEQFF
-	TRBD1	TRBV18	TRBJ2-7	TGTGCCAGCTCACAGCACCCCGGGACAGGCTCCGAGCAGTACTTC	CASSQHPGTGSEQYF
-	-	TRBV10-3	TRBJ1-1	TGTGCCATCAGTGAGTGGGGGGCGGACACTGAAGCTTTCTTT	CAISEWGADTEAFF
few	-	TRBV20-1	TRBJ2-3	TGCAGTGCTAGTTTACCCTTAAGCACAGATACGCAGTATTTT	CSASLPLSTDTQYF
-	-	TRBV21-1	TRBJ2-1	TGTCCCAGCAGCAAAGGGCCGGATCAGGCCTACAATGAGCAGTTCTTC	CPSSKGPDQAYNEQFF
-	-	TRBV20-1	TRBJ2-1	TGCAGTGCTAGAGAACACAGTAGGAGGGACAATGAGCAGTTCTTC	CSAREHSRRDNEQFF
few	TRBD2	TRBV5-1	TRBJ2-5	TGCGCCAGCAGCTCGAGCGGGGGTCGTTCGGAGACCCAGTACTTC	CASSSSGGRSETQYF
-	-	TRBV29-1	TRBJ2-7	TGCAGCGTCGCTGGATCATACGAGCAGTACTTC	CSVAGSYEQYF
-	TRBD2	TRBV9	TRBJ2-1	TGTGCCAGCTCATACGGGGCGGGGGGGCCCTGGAATGAGCAGTTCTTC	CASSYGAGGPWNEQFF
few	-	TRBV4-1	TRBJ2-2	TGCGCCAGCACCCCTGGTTGGGGCCCAGCCACCGGGGAGCTGTTTTTT	CASTPGWGPATGELFF
-	-	TRBV18	TRBJ2-6	TGTGCCAGCTCACAGACGGTACAGGGCTCTAAGGCCAACGTCCTGACTTTC	CASSQTVQGSKANVLTF
-	-	TRBV20-1	TRBJ2-1	TGCAGTGCTAGCTCCGGGGCCCGCAATGAGCAGTTCTTC	CSASSGARNEQFF
few	-	TRBV4-1	TRBJ2-4	TGCGCCAGCAGCCAAGAGGGAGGAAACATTCAGTACTTC	CASSQEGGNIQYF
few	TRBD1	TRBV18	TRBJ2-1	TGTGCCAGCTCACCATCCCTGAGTAAGGGGGCCGTATCTAATGAGCAGTTCTTC	CASSPSLSKGAVSNEQFF
-	TRBD1	TRBV11-2	TRBJ2-2	TGTGCCAGCAGCTTGACAGGGTTAGACACCGGGGAGCTGTTTTTT	CASSLTGLDTGELFF
-	TRBD2	TRBV7-9	TRBJ2-1	TGTGCCAGCAGCGCTCCCGGGACTAGCGGGATTAATGAGCAGTTCTTC	CASSAPGTSGINEQFF
once	-	TRBV18	TRBJ2-7	TGTGCCAGCTCACGTTCGGGCCGAGGGGTCTACGAGCAGTACTTC	CASSRSGRGVYEQYF
few	-	TRBV3-1	TRBJ2-3	TGTGCCAGCAGTGGGACATGGGGGACAGATACGCAGTATTTT	CASSGTWGTDTQYF
-	-	TRBV9	TRBJ2-7	TGTGCCAGCAGCGCCCAACGGGCGGGCTCCTACGAGCAGTACTTC	CASSAQRAGSYEQYF
few	TRBD1	TRBV28	TRBJ1-5	TGTGCCAGCAGTTTATACGGCTGGACAGGGAGTAATCAGCCCCAGCATTTT	CASSLYGWTGSNQPQHF
-	-	TRBV5-1	TRBJ2-3	TGCGCCAGCAGACTACAGGGATCACACACAGATACGCAGTATTTT	CASRLQGSHTDTQYF
few	TRBD2	TRBV5-1	TRBJ2-7	TGCGCCAGCAGCACAGCCCCTAGCGGGGCCCAGAGCTCCTACGAGCAGTACTTC	CASSTAPSGAQSSYEQYF